Shown below are 27 T cell receptor beta chains from a single sample sequenced in a study of beta chain features in type 1 diabetes. Isolated RNA was reverse transcribed in full, so expressed TCRB transcripts were sequenced. Repertoires were generated with immunoSEQ multiplex PCR, while TCRdb's copy carries only in-frame clones and drops some. The table has around 430,000 clones, approximately 31% seen once. The sequenced material came from naive CD4+ T cells from blood. These receptors came from a man aged 18 to 29 in good health.

This clone appeared a few times. V usage is TRBV19 and J usage is TRBJ2-1; no clear D gene. Germline V CDR1 and CDR2: LNHDA, SQIVND (reference sequence). With 6 bases removed from V and 11 bases from J, the gap between germline ends came to 11 bases. The CDR3 is made up of 11 amino acids. CDR3 residues: CASSLGLKQFF. The CDR3 nucleotides read TGTGCCAGTAGCCTCGGTCTAAAGCAGTTCTTC.

The chain joins TRBV30 to TRBJ2-1; TRBD2 aligns across 7 bases. The CDR3 totals 15 residues. Germline V CDR1 and CDR2: GTSNPN, SVGIG (reference sequence). With 5 bases clipped from V and 4 bases from J, the junction kept 11 bases outside the gene matches. The DNA of the CDR3 is TGTGCCTGGGAGGTTGGGCGGGAGTCTTACAATGAGCAGTTCTTC. This gives the protein CAWEVGRESYNEQFF.

The chain combines TRBV19 with TRBJ2-1, with TRBD1 matching over 8 bases. The V gene end was trimmed by 4 bases and the J gene end by 1 base; junction bases not matched to a gene: 9. The CDR3 is made up of 17 amino acids. The V gene's germline CDR1 is LNHDA and CDR2 SQIVND (reference sequence). CDR3 in DNA: TGTGCCAGTAGTACCGATAGACAGGGGCGATCCTACAATGAGCAGTTCTTC. Encoded protein: CASSTDRQGRSYNEQFF.

The table lists this clone with a few counts. This chain connects TRBV7-9 to TRBJ2-4; D remains ambiguous. In germline, CDR1 is SEHNR, CDR2 FQNEAQ (reference sequence). CDR3 length: 11 residues. Trimming removed 6 bases from V and 6 bases from J, with 6 bases in between. The CDR3 nucleotides are TGTGCCAGCAGTTCCGGAAACATTCAGTACTTC. Translating gives CASSSGNIQYF.

This chain connects TRBV2 to TRBJ2-3, with TRBD2 matching over 10 bases. Germline CDR1 is SNHLY and CDR2 is FYNNEI. Germline trimming cut 6 bases from V and 3 bases from J; bases unmatched to any gene: 9. The CDR3 contains 16 residues. DNA for the CDR3: TGTGCCAGCAGCCGGTCCCTAGCGGGAGAAACAGATACGCAGTATTTT. This gives the protein CASSRSLAGETDTQYF.

This clone was seen more than once but under ten times. This chain uses TRBV30 with TRBJ2-3; either TRBD1 or TRBD2 may supply D (5 bases each). The germline V gene has CDR1 GTSNPN and CDR2 SVGIG (reference sequence). V was cut by 7 bases and J by 0 bases, with 17 bases left in between. This CDR3 contains 15 residues. The DNA of the CDR3 is TGTGCCTCCGGAGGTCACAGGAGAAGCACAGATACGCAGTATTTT. Encoded protein: CASGGHRRSTDTQYF. The complete variable domain, with remaining parts taken from reference TRBV30 and TRBJ2-3, reads SQTIHQWPATLVQPVGSPLSLECTVEGTSNPNLYWYRQAAGRGLQLLFYSVGIGQISSEVPQNLSASRPQDRQFILSSKKLLLSDSGFYLCASGGHRRSTDTQYFGPGTRLTVL.

The V call is TRBV9, the J call TRBJ2-2; D is ambiguous. Germline CDR1 and CDR2: SGDLS and YYNGEE. CDR3 size: 11 residues. The V end was cut by 5 bases, the J end by 5 bases, with 4 bases between. CDR3 nucleotides: TGTGCCAGCAGAGCTACCGGGGAGCTGTTTTTT. Translating gives CASRATGELFF.

The rearrangement uses TRBV18 and TRBJ2-1; no reliable D call. The CDR3 contains 15 residues. Germline loops: CDR1 KGHSH, CDR2 LQKENI. V was clipped by 2 bases and J by 4 bases, with 12 bases between them. The CDR3 DNA reads as TGTGCCAGCTCACCATCAGGCCAGTTATACAATGAGCAGTTCTTC. Protein product: CASSPSGQLYNEQFF.

The rearrangement links TRBV7-9 to TRBJ2-5; D may be TRBD2 (5 bases). Trimming took off 9 bases at V and 5 bases at J, with 10 bases between the two ends. CDR1 SEHNR and CDR2 FQNEAQ come from the germline V gene (reference sequence). This CDR3 contains 11 residues. The CDR3 sequence: CASDRGETQYF. In nucleotides, the CDR3 is TGTGCCAGTGATCGCGGGGAGACCCAGTACTTC.

The V and J genes are TRBV29-1 and TRBJ2-3, with a possible D match to TRBD1 (6 bases). Trimming pared 3 bases from V and 11 bases from J, leaving 9 bases between. CDR3 length: 10 amino acids. The V gene's germline CDR1 is SQVTM and CDR2 ANQGSEA. The CDR3 protein is CSVDTGRQYF. In nucleotides, the CDR3 is TGCAGCGTTGATACAGGGAGGCAGTATTTT.

This clone was detected only a few times. The chain employs TRBV6-5 and TRBJ2-1; possibly TRBD1 for D (5 bases). This CDR3 comprises 13 residues. Trimming shortened V by 4 bases and J by 9 bases, and 13 bases separated the two germline ends. Germline V lookup: CDR1 MNHEY, CDR2 SVGAGI. CDR3 in DNA: TGTGCCAGCAGTTGGACAAGGTTGGGTGAGCAGTTCTTC. Its protein is CASSWTRLGEQFF.

In this sample, this clone turned up a few times. The CDR3 reads CASRRGRVQETQYF. The CDR3 coding sequence is TGTGCCAGCAGACGGGGACGGGTCCAAGAGACCCAGTACTTC. The chain links TRBV13 to TRBJ2-5, with D perhaps being TRBD1 or TRBD2 (5 bases each). CDR3 length: 14 residues. V lost 6 bases, J lost 1 base, and 12 bases lay in between. Germline CDR1 and CDR2: PRHDT and FYEKMQ (reference sequence).

The chain has TRBV5-1 and TRBJ2-3; tentatively, D is TRBD2 (6 bases). The CDR3 is 15 amino acids. CDR1 SGHRS and CDR2 YFSETQ come from the germline V gene. Trimming took 4 bases from V and 2 from J, leaving 14 bases between them. CDR3 amino acids: CASSRRDGSTDTQYF. CDR3 coding DNA: TGCGCCAGCAGCAGGCGGGACGGGTCCACAGATACGCAGTATTTT.

In DNA, the CDR3 is TGTGCCTGGAGTGTAAGACGCACCATCAACTATGGCTACACCTTC. It yields the protein CAWSVRRTINYGYTF. The chain employs TRBV30 and TRBJ1-2; no reliable D call. Trimming left V 0 bases short and J 2 bases short, with 13 bases between. This CDR3 has 15 residues. Germline loops: CDR1 GTSNPN, CDR2 SVGIG (reference sequence). Supplemented by reference TRBV30 and TRBJ1-2, the full variable domain reads SQTIHQWPATLVQPVGSPLSLECTVEGTSNPNLYWYRQAAGRGLQLLFYSVGIGQISSEVPQNLSASRPQDRQFILSSKKLLLSDSGFYLCAWSVRRTINYGYTFGSGTRLTVV.

This clone appeared a few times. CDR3 loop: CAWSLVRDTSTQYF. CDR3 sequence (DNA): TGTGCCTGGAGTTTAGTCCGAGACACGAGTACGCAGTATTTT. J is TRBJ2-3 and V is TRBV30; no clear D gene. Germline CDR1 and CDR2: GTSNPN and SVGIG (reference sequence). CDR3 length: 14 amino acids. Trimming cost V 2 bases and J 8 bases, with 17 bases left between them.

There are a few counts of this clone. V and J are TRBV9 and TRBJ2-3; D is undetermined. The germline V gene has CDR1 SGDLS and CDR2 YYNGEE. The CDR3 runs to 14 residues. V was shortened by 3 bases and J by 2 bases, with 10 bases between the two germline ends. CDR3 residues: CASSGEYLTDTQYF. The CDR3 nucleotides are TGTGCCAGCAGCGGAGAATACCTCACAGATACGCAGTATTTT.

This chain joins TRBV7-9 and TRBJ2-6; D is unresolved. Trimming took 8 bases from V and 2 from J, leaving 7 bases between them. This CDR3 contains 13 residues. Germline V gene lookup returns CDR1 SEHNR and CDR2 FQNEAQ (reference sequence). CDR3 sequence reads: CASERPGANVLTF. In DNA, the CDR3 is TGTGCCAGCGAAAGGCCTGGGGCCAACGTCCTGACTTTC.

This clone was counted between two and nine times. The V gene is TRBV6-5, the J gene TRBJ1-1; the D is unclear. The CDR3 is 13 amino acids. Germline V gene sequence: CDR1 MNHEY, CDR2 SVGAGI. Trimming cost V 2 bases and J 4 bases, with 8 bases left between them. The CDR3 spells CASSYARGTEAFF. The CDR3 nucleotides are TGTGCCAGCAGTTACGCCCGAGGCACTGAAGCTTTCTTT.

A word on this clone: At the DNA level, this CDR3 is encoded by other sequences in the same sample as well. The chain employs TRBV18 and TRBJ2-3; no reliable D call. The length of the CDR3 is 14 residues. Trimming took off 2 bases at V and 0 bases at J, with 6 bases between the two ends. Germline V gene lookup returns CDR1 KGHSH and CDR2 LQKENI. CDR3: CASSPTGSTDTQYF. CDR3 sequence (DNA): TGTGCCAGCTCACCAACGGGCAGCACAGATACGCAGTATTTT. The full variable domain, with the rest looked up from reference TRBV18 and TRBJ2-3, is NAGVMQNPRHLVRRRGQEARLRCSPMKGHSHVYWYRQLPEEGLKFMVYLQKENIIDESGMPKERFSAEFPKEGPSILRIQQVVRGDSAAYFCASSPTGSTDTQYFGPGTRLTVL.

This clone appeared a few times. The rearrangement uses TRBV11-2 and TRBJ1-3; D unclear. The CDR3 totals 18 residues. V lost 2 bases and J lost 0, with 17 bases in between. Germline V gene data show CDR1 as SGHAT and CDR2 as FQNNGV. In DNA, the CDR3 is TGTGCCAGCAGCTTATATATCTCCGCGCAGTTCTCTGGAAACACCATATATTTT. This gives the protein CASSLYISAQFSGNTIYF.

This chain uses TRBV29-1 with TRBJ2-3; perhaps TRBD1 as D (6 bases). V was clipped by 7 bases and J by 0 bases, with 11 bases between them. The CDR3 loop spans 13 amino acids. Germline CDR1 reads SQVTM; CDR2 reads ANQGSEA. Written as DNA, the CDR3 is TGCAGCGGGGGACATCCTAGCACAGATACGCAGTATTTT. Translated: CSGGHPSTDTQYF.

This clone has just a few counts. Other DNA sequences in this sample translate to the same CDR3. The chain has TRBV20-1 and TRBJ2-7; D call uncertain. V was pared by 6 bases and J by 4 bases, with 10 bases between. Germline values: CDR1 DFQATT, CDR2 SNEGSKA (reference sequence). The CDR3 is 11 residues long. The CDR3 reads CSARGVYEQYF. The CDR3 nucleotides are TGCAGTGCCCGAGGAGTTTACGAGCAGTACTTC.

V is TRBV5-1 and J is TRBJ2-1; D gene unclear. Between the trimmed V and J ends, which lost 1 base and 4 bases, there was a span of 9 bases. This CDR3 is built from 14 residues. Germline CDR1 SGHRS, CDR2 YFSETQ. This CDR3 reads CASSLLAPYNEQFF. In DNA, the CDR3 is TGCGCCAGCAGCTTGTTGGCCCCTTACAATGAGCAGTTCTTC.

In this sample, this clone turned up a few times. The chain joins TRBV18 to TRBJ2-5; TRBD1 matches at 7 bases. Germline trimming cut 3 bases from V and 4 bases from J; bases unmatched to any gene: 5. Per the germline V gene, CDR1 is KGHSH and CDR2 is LQKENI. This CDR3 region has 14 residues. The chain's CDR3 is CASSPTGPGETQYF. For the CDR3, the DNA is TGTGCCAGCTCACCGACAGGGCCTGGAGAGACCCAGTACTTC.

The chain combines TRBV25-1 with TRBJ2-3, with 7 bases identical to TRBD1. The CDR3 runs to 15 residues. Germline CDR1 reads MGHDK; CDR2 reads SYGVNS. V was clipped by 6 bases and J by 0 bases; unmatched bases: 6. CDR3 amino acids: CASRADRASTDTQYF. The CDR3 region has the DNA TGTGCCAGCAGGGCAGACAGGGCTAGCACAGATACGCAGTATTTT.

This clone was detected a few times. The genes are TRBV28 and TRBJ2-7; the D is unclear. Trimming cost V 8 bases and J 0 bases, with 8 bases left between them. Germline CDR1 MDHEN, CDR2 SYDVKM. CDR3 length equals 12 residues. CDR3 protein: CASVYGSYEQYF. In DNA, the CDR3 is TGTGCCAGCGTGTACGGCTCCTACGAGCAGTACTTC.

The CDR3 DNA reads as TGCAGTGCTAGAGAGCATTACGAGCAGTACTTC. It yields the protein CSAREHYEQYF. The V gene is TRBV20-1, the J gene TRBJ2-7; D is undetermined. Germline-derived CDR1 and CDR2 are DFQATT and SNEGSKA (reference sequence). V was trimmed by 0 bases and J by 4 bases, leaving 4 bases between them. The CDR3 covers 11 residues.